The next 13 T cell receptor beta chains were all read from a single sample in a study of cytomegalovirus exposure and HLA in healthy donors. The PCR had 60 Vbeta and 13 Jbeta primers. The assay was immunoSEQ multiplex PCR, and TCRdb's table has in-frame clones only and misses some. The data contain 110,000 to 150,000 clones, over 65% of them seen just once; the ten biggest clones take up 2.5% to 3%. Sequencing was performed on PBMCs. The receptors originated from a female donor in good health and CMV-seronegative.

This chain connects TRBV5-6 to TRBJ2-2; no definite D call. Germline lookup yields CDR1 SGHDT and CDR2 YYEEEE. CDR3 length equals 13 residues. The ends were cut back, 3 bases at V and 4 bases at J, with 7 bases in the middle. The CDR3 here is CASSWRPTGELFF. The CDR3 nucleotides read TGTGCCAGCAGCTGGCGGCCCACCGGGGAGCTGTTTTTT. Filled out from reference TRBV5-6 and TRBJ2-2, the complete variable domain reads DAGVTQSPTHLIKTRGQQVTLRCSPKSGHDTVSWYQQALGQGPQFIFQYYEEEERQRGNFPDRFSGHQFPNYSSELNVNALLLGDSALYLCASSWRPTGELFFGEGSRLTVL.

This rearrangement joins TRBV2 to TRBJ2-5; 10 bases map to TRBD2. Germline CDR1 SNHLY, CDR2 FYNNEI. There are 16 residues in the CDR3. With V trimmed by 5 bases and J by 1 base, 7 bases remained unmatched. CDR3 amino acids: CASSLAGGRTQETQYF. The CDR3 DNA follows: TGTGCCAGCAGTTTAGCGGGAGGAAGGACCCAAGAGACCCAGTACTTC.

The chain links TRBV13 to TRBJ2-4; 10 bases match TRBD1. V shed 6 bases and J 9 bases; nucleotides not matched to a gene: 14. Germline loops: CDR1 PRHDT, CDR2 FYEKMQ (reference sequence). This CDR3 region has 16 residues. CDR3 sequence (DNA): TGTGCCAGCAGATCGACGGGACAGGGGAACTTGGGCATTCAGTACTTC. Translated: CASRSTGQGNLGIQYF.

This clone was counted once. CDR3 nucleotide sequence: TGTGCCAGTCCGGGGGTGGGGTACACTGAAGCTTTCTTT. This codes for CASPGVGYTEAFF. The genes are TRBV2 and TRBJ1-1, with a tentative D call TRBD1 (5 bases). CDR3 size: 13 residues. Trimming stripped 9 bases from V and 3 bases from J, with 14 bases between. Germline CDR1 SNHLY, CDR2 FYNNEI.

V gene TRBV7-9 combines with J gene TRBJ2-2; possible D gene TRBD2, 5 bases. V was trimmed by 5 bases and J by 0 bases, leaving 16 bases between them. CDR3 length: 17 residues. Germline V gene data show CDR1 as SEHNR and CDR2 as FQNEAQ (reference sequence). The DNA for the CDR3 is TGTGCCAGCAGCGCAATCCGCCGGGGTTCGAACACCGGGGAGCTGTTTTTT. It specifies CASSAIRRGSNTGELFF.

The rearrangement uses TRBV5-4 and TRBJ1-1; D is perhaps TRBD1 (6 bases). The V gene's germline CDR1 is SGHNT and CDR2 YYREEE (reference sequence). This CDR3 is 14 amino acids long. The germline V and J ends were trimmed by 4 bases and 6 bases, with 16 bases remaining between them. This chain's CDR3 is CASSHTGLSPEAFF. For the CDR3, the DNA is TGTGCCAGCAGCCACACAGGGCTGAGCCCTGAAGCTTTCTTT.

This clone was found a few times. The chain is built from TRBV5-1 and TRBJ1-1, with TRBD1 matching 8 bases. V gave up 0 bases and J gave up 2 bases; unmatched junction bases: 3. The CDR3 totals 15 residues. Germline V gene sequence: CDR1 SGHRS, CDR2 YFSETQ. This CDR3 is CASSLEGQENTEAFF. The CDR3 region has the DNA TGCGCCAGCAGCTTGGAGGGACAGGAAAACACTGAAGCTTTCTTT.

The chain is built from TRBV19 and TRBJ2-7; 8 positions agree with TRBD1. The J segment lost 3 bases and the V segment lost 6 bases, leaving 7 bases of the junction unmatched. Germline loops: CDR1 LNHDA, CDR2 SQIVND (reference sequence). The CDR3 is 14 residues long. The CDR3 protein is CASSKGQVNYEQYF. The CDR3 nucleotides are TGTGCCAGTAGCAAGGGACAGGTCAACTACGAGCAGTACTTC.

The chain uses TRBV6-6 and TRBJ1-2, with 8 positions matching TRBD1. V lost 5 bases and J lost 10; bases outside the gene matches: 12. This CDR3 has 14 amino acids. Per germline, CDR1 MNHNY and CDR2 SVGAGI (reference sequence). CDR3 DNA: TGTGCCAGCAGTACCTCAGGACAGGGAAGTTCCTACACCTTC. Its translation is CASSTSGQGSSYTF.

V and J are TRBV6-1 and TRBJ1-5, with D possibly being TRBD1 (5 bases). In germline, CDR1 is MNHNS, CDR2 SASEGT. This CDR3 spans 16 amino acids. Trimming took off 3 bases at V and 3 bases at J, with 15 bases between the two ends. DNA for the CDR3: TGTGCCAGCAGTGAGAGGGGAGGGTTGAACAATCAGCCCCAGCATTTT. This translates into CASSERGGLNNQPQHF.

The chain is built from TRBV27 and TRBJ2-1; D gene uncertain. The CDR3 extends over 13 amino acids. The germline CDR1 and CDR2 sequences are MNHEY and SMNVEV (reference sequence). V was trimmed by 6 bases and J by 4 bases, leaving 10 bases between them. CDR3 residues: CASSPPPYNEQFF. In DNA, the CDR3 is TGTGCCAGCAGCCCCCCCCCATACAATGAGCAGTTCTTC.

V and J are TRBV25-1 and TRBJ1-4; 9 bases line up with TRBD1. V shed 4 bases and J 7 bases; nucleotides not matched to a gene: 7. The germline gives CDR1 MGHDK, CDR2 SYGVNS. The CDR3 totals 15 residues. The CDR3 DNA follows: TGTGCCAGCAGTGCCACAGGGGGCCTAGGTGAAAAACTGTTTTTT. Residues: CASSATGGLGEKLFF.

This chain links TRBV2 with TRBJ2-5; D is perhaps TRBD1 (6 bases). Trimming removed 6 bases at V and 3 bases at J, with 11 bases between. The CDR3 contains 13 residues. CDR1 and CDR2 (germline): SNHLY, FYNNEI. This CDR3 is CASSAGTKETQYF. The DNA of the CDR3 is TGTGCCAGCAGCGCCGGGACAAAAGAGACCCAGTACTTC. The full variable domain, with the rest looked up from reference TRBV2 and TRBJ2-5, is EPEVTQTPSHQVTQMGQEVILRCVPISNHLYFYWYRQILGQKVEFLVSFYNNEISEKSEIFDDQFSVERPDGSNFTLKIRSTKLEDSAMYFCASSAGTKETQYFGPGTRLLVL.